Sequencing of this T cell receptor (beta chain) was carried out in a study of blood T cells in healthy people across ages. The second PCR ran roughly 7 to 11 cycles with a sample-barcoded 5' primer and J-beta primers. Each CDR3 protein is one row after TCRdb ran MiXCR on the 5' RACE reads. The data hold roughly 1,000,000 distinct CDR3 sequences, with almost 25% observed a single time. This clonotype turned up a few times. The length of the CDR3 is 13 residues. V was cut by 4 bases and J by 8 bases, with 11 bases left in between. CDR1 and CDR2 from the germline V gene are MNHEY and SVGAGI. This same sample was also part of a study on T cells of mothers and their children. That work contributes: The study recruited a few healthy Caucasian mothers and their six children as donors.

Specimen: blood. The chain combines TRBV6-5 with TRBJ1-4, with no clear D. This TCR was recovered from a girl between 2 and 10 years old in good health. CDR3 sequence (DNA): TGTGCCAGCAGTTGGAACCCCAGCGAAAAACTGTTTTTT. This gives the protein CASSWNPSEKLFF.